The 21 T cell receptor beta chains below were found in one sample sequenced in a study of blood T cells in healthy people across ages. A second PCR, run for roughly 7 to 12 cycles, used a sample-barcoded 5' primer plus a J-beta primer mix. TCRdb recomputed calls from the 5' RACE reads with MiXCR, one row per CDR3 protein. The table lists fewer than 2,000,000 distinct CDR3 sequences, roughly 30% of them singletons. Input material: blood. The receptors shown here come from a woman in her twenties or thirties in good health.

Regarding this clonotype: One end of the junction is discordant with germline, which a read error may explain. For the CDR3, the DNA is TGTACCAGCAGCCAAGGACAGCGAAGTGCTGAAGCTTTCTTT. Its protein product is CTSSQGQRSAEAFF. The chain has TRBV4-2 and TRBJ1-1; a weak D match, TRBD1 (6 bases). The CDR3 is 14 amino acids. Germline V gene data show CDR1 as LGHNA and CDR2 as YNFKEQ.

The chain couples TRBV27 to TRBJ2-7, with 7 nucleotides matching TRBD1. With V trimmed by 6 bases and J by 6 bases, 17 bases remained unmatched. Germline CDR1 reads MNHEY; CDR2 reads SMNVEV (reference sequence). The CDR3 is made up of 16 amino acids. The CDR3 nucleotides read TGTGCCAGCAGCCCAAGTTTGGGACAGTCAACTCTCGAGCAGTACTTC. This sequence encodes CASSPSLGQSTLEQYF.

This clonotype was seen a few times. CDR3 nucleotide sequence: TGTGCCAGTTTGACAGGGCCAATATACGAGCAGTACTTC. Translated, it gives CASLTGPIYEQYF. The chain combines TRBV7-3 with TRBJ2-7; TRBD1 matches at 7 bases. This CDR3 has 13 residues. The J segment lost 4 bases and the V segment lost 9 bases, leaving 9 bases of the junction unmatched. CDR1 and CDR2 (germline): SGHTA, FQGTGA.

This clonotype was recorded many times. The chain uses TRBV29-1 and TRBJ2-7, with D possibly being TRBD2 (5 bases). There are 13 residues in the CDR3. Trimming shortened V by 1 base and J by 2 bases, and 9 bases separated the two germline ends. CDR1 is SQVTM, CDR2 ANQGSEA, per germline. CDR3 in DNA: TGCAGCGTTGAAGCTACTAGTCCCTACGAGCAGTACTTC. Its protein product is CSVEATSPYEQYF.

This clonotype was seen only a few times. The J gene is TRBJ2-3, the V gene TRBV10-2, with D perhaps assigned TRBD1 or TRBD2 (5 bases each). The length of the CDR3 is 14 residues. Trimming left V 6 bases short and J 2 bases short, with 12 bases between. The germline CDR1 and CDR2 sequences are WSHSY and SAAADI. Here the CDR3 DNA reads TGCGCCAGCAGCGGGGCACCCGACACAGATACGCAGTATTTT. Amino acid sequence: CASSGAPDTDTQYF.

V is TRBV25-1 and J is TRBJ2-5; TRBD2 might be the D (7 bases). V dropped 0 bases and J dropped 5 bases, with 13 bases sitting between them. CDR1 and CDR2 (germline): MGHDK, SYGVNS. The CDR3 sequence is 15 residues long. CDR3 sequence reads: CASSEYTGGPETQYF. Written as DNA, the CDR3 is TGTGCCAGCAGTGAATATACGGGGGGCCCTGAGACCCAGTACTTC. The full variable domain, its missing parts supplied by reference TRBV25-1 and TRBJ2-5, is EADIYQTPRYLVIGTGKKITLECSQTMGHDKMYWYQQDPGMELHLIHYSYGVNSTEKGDLSSESTVSRIRTEHFPLTLESARPSHTSQYLCASSEYTGGPETQYFGPGTRLLVL.

A single count supports this clonotype. A much larger clone differs by one base, so this may be a read error. The chain couples TRBV2 to TRBJ2-6; possible D gene TRBD1, 5 bases. The germline CDR1 and CDR2 sequences are SNHLY and FYNNEI. The CDR3 runs 11 residues. CDR3 sequence reads: CASTGANVQTF. As DNA, the CDR3 is TGTGCCAGCACTGGGGCCAACGTCCAGACTTTC.

The V call is TRBV5-1, the J call TRBJ2-3, with D unclear. The germline CDR1 and CDR2 sequences are SGHRS and YFSETQ. Trimming removed 8 bases from V and 0 bases from J, with 10 bases in between. This CDR3 has 13 amino acids. CDR3 in DNA: TGCGCCAGTGCACGATTAAGCACAGATACGCAGTATTTT. Translated, it gives CASARLSTDTQYF. The variable domain in full, completed from reference TRBV5-1 and TRBJ2-3, reads KAGVTQTPRYLIKTRGQQVTLSCSPISGHRSVSWYQQTPGQGLQFLFEYFSETQRNKGNFPGRFSGRQFSNSRSEMNVSTLELGDSALYLCASARLSTDTQYFGPGTRLTVL.

V gene TRBV27 combines with J gene TRBJ2-1; 12 nucleotides agree with TRBD1. The CDR3 spans 15 residues. Germline-derived CDR1 and CDR2 are MNHEY and SMNVEV (reference sequence). V shed 11 bases, J shed 7 bases, and the junction held 12 bases outside the gene matches. The chain's CDR3 is CAGSSGTGGKNEQFF. The CDR3 DNA reads as TGTGCCGGCTCCTCCGGGACAGGGGGCAAGAATGAGCAGTTCTTC.

The chain is built from TRBV3-1 and TRBJ2-7; D tentatively reads TRBD1 or TRBD2 (5 bases each). Trimming removed 1 base at V and 4 bases at J, with 17 bases between. Germline V gene lookup returns CDR1 LGHDT and CDR2 YNNKEL (reference sequence). The CDR3 spans 16 residues. The DNA of the CDR3 is TGTGCCAGCAGCCAAGGGAGCGGCAGGGTTGGGTACGAGCAGTACTTC. Encoded protein: CASSQGSGRVGYEQYF.

This clonotype turned up a few times. A clone one base away is much larger, so this may be a read error. The chain employs TRBV2 and TRBJ2-7; D uncertain. From germline, CDR1 is SNHLY and CDR2 FYNNEI. The CDR3 has 11 residues. V lost 4 bases and J 3 bases, leaving 4 bases between the germline ends. Here the CDR3 DNA reads TGTGCCAGCAGTGGTTTCTACGAGCAGTACTTC. Translation: CASSGFYEQYF.

The J gene is TRBJ2-7, the V gene TRBV13, with D possibly TRBD1 on 6 matching bases. The CDR3 contains 14 residues. Germline values: CDR1 PRHDT, CDR2 FYEKMQ (reference sequence). V was pared by 5 bases and J by 1 base, with 12 bases between. The CDR3 region is CASSPNRASYEQYF. CDR3 in DNA: TGTGCCAGCAGCCCCAACAGGGCTTCCTACGAGCAGTACTTC.

The chain recombines TRBV5-1 with TRBJ2-5; D tentatively fits TRBD1 or TRBD2 (5 bases each). The CDR3 is made up of 13 amino acids. V lost 8 bases, J lost 5 bases, and 16 bases lay in between. In germline, CDR1 is SGHRS, CDR2 YFSETQ. The CDR3 coding sequence is TGCGCCAGTCGCGACGGGACGACGGAGACCCAGTACTTC. It encodes CASRDGTTETQYF. Supplemented by reference TRBV5-1 and TRBJ2-5, the full variable domain reads KAGVTQTPRYLIKTRGQQVTLSCSPISGHRSVSWYQQTPGQGLQFLFEYFSETQRNKGNFPGRFSGRQFSNSRSEMNVSTLELGDSALYLCASRDGTTETQYFGPGTRLLVL.

The chain has TRBV7-3 and TRBJ2-5; the match to TRBD1 covers 9 bases. CDR1 and CDR2 (germline): SGHTA, FQGTGA. V lost 5 bases to trimming and J lost 2 bases; unmatched junction nucleotides: 12. The CDR3 is 17 residues long. CDR3 protein: CASSRGRGQGSQETQYF. CDR3 bases: TGTGCCAGCAGCCGAGGTCGGGGACAGGGCTCTCAAGAGACCCAGTACTTC.

The rearrangement uses TRBV6-6 and TRBJ2-7, with 7 bases lining up with TRBD2. The CDR3 loop spans 12 amino acids. The V and J ends lost 7 bases and 12 bases, in that order; junction bases with no gene match: 12. Germline-derived CDR1 and CDR2 are MNHNY and SVGAGI (reference sequence). CDR3 bases: TGTGCCAGCACCACGGCGGGGGAGACCCGGTACTTC. Translated: CASTTAGETRYF.

This clonotype occurred a few times. This chain connects TRBV28 to TRBJ2-7; D may be TRBD2 (6 bases). This CDR3 has 16 residues. Trimming stripped 4 bases from V and 0 bases from J, with 16 bases between. The germline CDR1 and CDR2 sequences are MDHEN and SYDVKM. CDR3 sequence reads: CASSSGSRESSYEQYF. The CDR3 nucleotides are TGTGCCAGCAGTTCCGGTAGTCGGGAGTCCTCCTACGAGCAGTACTTC.

About this clonotype: At one end the junction does not follow the germline gene, possibly because of a read error. The chain is built from TRBV7-9 and TRBJ2-1; TRBD2 matches at 7 bases. CDR1 is SEHNR and CDR2 is FQNEAQ in the germline V gene (reference sequence). This CDR3 contains 18 residues. CDR3 coding DNA: TGTTCCAGCAGCTTTTTATTTGCCGAGGGACTACAGAACAATGGGCAGTTCTTC. Residues: CSSSFLFAEGLQNNGQFF.

This rearrangement joins TRBV20-1 to TRBJ2-7, with 12 bases aligning to TRBD2. With V trimmed by 6 bases and J by 0 bases, 3 bases remained unmatched. Germline loops: CDR1 DFQATT, CDR2 SNEGSKA (reference sequence). The CDR3 has 14 amino acids. The DNA of the CDR3 is TGCAGTGCCGGACTAGCGGGAAGCTCCTACGAGCAGTACTTC. This sequence encodes CSAGLAGSSYEQYF.

The CDR3 coding sequence is TGTGCCAGCACCTCTCCGACCCAGCCCTATGGCTACACCTTC. Protein: CASTSPTQPYGYTF. This rearrangement joins TRBV21-1 to TRBJ1-2. TRBV21-1 is a pseudogene locus. The CDR3 runs to 14 residues.

V gene TRBV7-8 combines with J gene TRBJ2-5; TRBD2 matches at 12 bases. Trimming at V came to 4 bases and at J to 3 bases, leaving 9 bases not matched to a gene. The germline CDR1 and CDR2 sequences are SGHVS and FQNEAQ. The CDR3 is made up of 17 amino acids. The CDR3, as DNA: TGTGCCAGCAGCTACCTAGCGGGAGGGCCCATAAAAGAGACCCAGTACTTC. Amino acid sequence: CASSYLAGGPIKETQYF.

The chain links TRBV7-9 to TRBJ2-2, with 11 bases identical to TRBD1. Unmatched junction bases numbered 6, after V lost 5 bases and J lost 4 bases. The CDR3 covers 16 residues. Looked up from germline, CDR1 is SEHNR and CDR2 is FQNEAQ (reference sequence). CDR3 region: CASSRGQGAFTGELFF. The DNA for the CDR3 is TGTGCCAGCAGCAGAGGACAGGGGGCGTTCACCGGGGAGCTGTTTTTT.